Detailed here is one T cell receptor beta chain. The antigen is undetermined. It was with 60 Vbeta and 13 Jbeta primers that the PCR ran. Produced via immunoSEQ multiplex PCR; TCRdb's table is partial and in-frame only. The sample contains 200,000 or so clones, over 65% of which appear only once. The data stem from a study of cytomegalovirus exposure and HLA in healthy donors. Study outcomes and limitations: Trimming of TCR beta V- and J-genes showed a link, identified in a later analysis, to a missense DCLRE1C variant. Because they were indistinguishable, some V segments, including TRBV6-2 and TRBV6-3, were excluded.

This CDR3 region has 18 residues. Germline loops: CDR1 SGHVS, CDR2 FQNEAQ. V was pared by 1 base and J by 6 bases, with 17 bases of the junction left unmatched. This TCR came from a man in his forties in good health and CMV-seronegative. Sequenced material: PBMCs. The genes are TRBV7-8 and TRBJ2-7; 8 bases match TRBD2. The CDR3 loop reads CASSLDLAGTVGLLEQYF. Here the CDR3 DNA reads TGTGCCAGCAGCTTAGATTTAGCGGGAACGGTAGGGCTACTCGAGCAGTACTTC.